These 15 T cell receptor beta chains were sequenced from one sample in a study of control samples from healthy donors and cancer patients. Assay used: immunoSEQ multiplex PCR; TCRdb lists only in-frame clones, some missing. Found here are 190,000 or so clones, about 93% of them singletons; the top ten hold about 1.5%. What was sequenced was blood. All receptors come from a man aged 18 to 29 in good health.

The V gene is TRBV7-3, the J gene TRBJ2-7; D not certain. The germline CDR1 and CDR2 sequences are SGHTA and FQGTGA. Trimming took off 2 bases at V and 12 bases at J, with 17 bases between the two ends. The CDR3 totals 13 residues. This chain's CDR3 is CASSLDNTGWMYF. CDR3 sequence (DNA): TGTGCCAGCAGCTTAGACAATACCGGGTGGATGTACTTC.

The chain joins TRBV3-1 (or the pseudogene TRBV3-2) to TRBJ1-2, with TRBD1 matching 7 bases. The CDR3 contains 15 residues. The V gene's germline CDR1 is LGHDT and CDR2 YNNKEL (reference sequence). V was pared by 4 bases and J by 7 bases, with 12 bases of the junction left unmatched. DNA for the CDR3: TGTGCCAGCAGCCCACTAACAACGACAGGGCCTGGCTACACCTTC. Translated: CASSPLTTTGPGYTF.

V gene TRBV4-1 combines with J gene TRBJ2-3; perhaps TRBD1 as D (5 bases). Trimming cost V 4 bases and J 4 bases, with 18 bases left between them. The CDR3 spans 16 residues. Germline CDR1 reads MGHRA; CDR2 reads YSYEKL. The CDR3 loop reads CASSRRPGPPADTQYF. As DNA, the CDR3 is TGCGCCAGCAGCCGCCGACCAGGGCCCCCCGCAGATACGCAGTATTTT.

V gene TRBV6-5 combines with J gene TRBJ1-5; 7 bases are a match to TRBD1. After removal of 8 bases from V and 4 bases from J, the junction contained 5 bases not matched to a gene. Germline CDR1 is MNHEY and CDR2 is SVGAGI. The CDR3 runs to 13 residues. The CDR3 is CASEGQLNQPQHF. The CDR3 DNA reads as TGTGCCAGCGAGGGACAGCTGAATCAGCCCCAGCATTTT.

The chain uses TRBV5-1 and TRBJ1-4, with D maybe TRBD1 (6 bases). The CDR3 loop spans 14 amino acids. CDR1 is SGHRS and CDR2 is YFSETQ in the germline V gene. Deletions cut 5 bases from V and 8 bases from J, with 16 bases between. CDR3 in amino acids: CASRDPGTSEKLFF. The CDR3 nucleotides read TGCGCCAGCAGGGATCCAGGGACATCGGAAAAACTGTTTTTT.

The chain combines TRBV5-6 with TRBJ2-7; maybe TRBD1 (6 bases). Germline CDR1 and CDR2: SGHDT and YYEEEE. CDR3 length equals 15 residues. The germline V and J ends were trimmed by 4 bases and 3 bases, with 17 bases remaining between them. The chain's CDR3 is CASSIRGLTFYEQYF. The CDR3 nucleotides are TGTGCCAGCAGCATCAGGGGCCTAACCTTCTACGAGCAGTACTTC.

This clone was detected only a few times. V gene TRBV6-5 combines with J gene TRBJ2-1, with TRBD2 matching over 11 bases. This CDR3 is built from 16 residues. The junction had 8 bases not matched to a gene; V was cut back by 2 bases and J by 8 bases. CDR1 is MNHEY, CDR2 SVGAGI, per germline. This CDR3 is CASSYASGGYRDEQFF. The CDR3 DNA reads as TGTGCCAGCAGTTACGCTAGCGGGGGGTATCGTGATGAGCAGTTCTTC.

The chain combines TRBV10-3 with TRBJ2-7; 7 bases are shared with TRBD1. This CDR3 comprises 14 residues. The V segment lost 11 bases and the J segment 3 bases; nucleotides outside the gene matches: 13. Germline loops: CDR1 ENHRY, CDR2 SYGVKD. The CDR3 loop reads CASQRNRGYYEQYF. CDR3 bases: TGTGCCTCCCAACGGAACAGGGGCTACTACGAGCAGTACTTC.

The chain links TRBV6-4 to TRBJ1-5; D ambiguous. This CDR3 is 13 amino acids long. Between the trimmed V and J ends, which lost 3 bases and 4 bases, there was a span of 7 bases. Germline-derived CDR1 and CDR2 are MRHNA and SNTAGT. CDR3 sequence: CASSEGRNQPQHF. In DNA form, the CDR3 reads TGTGCCAGCAGTGAGGGTAGGAATCAGCCCCAGCATTTT.

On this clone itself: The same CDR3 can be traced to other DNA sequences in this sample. CDR3 residues: CASSNNAGNGETQYF. DNA of the CDR3: TGTGCCAGCAGCAACAACGCAGGGAACGGAGAGACCCAGTACTTC. The chain couples TRBV7-3 to TRBJ2-5, with D tentatively TRBD1 (5 bases). Germline-derived CDR1 and CDR2 are SGHTA and FQGTGA. The germline V and J ends were trimmed by 5 bases and 4 bases, with 17 bases remaining between them. There are 15 residues in the CDR3. Variable domain in full (rest from reference TRBV7-3 and TRBJ2-5): GAGVSQTPSNKVTEKGKYVELRCDPISGHTALYWYRQSLGQGPEFLIYFQGTGAADDSGLPNDRFFAVRPEGSVSTLKIQRTERGDSAVYLCASSNNAGNGETQYFGPGTRLLVL.

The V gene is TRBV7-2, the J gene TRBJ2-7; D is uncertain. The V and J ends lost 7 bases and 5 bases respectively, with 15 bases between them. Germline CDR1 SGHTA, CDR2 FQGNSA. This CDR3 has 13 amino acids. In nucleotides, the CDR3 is TGTGCCAGCACCTGGTCCTTTTCTGACGAGCAGTACTTC. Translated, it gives CASTWSFSDEQYF.

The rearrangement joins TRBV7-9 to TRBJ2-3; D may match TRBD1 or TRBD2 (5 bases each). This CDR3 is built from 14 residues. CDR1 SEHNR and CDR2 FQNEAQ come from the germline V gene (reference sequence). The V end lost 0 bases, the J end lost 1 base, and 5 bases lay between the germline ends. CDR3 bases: TGTGCCAGCAGCTTAGCGGGGGGCACAGATACGCAGTATTTT. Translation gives CASSLAGGTDTQYF.

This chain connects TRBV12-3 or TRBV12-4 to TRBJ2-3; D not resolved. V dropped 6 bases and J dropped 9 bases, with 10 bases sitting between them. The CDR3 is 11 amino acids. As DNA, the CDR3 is TGTGCCAGCAGCTTTCGTGAAACGCAGTATTTT. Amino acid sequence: CASSFRETQYF.

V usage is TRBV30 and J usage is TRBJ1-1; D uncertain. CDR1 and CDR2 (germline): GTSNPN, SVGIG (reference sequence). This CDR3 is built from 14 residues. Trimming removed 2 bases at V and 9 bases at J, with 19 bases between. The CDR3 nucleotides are TGTGCCTGGAGTTACGCGGGAGATTTCAATAAAGCTTTCTTT. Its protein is CAWSYAGDFNKAFF.

This CDR3 is CASSPSTGMGTEAFF. The CDR3 region has the DNA TGTGCCAGCAGCCCTTCCACAGGGATGGGGACTGAAGCTTTCTTT. The V call is TRBV2, the J call TRBJ1-1, with D maybe TRBD1 (6 bases). Trimming removed 6 bases at V and 5 bases at J, with 19 bases between. There are 15 residues in the CDR3. CDR1 and CDR2 (germline): SNHLY, FYNNEI.